This T cell receptor (beta chain) derives from a study of immune evolution from preneoplasia to lung adenocarcinoma (dated by TCRdb to the early 2020s). Broadly, across the study: HLA loss of heterozygosity was found in under 8.5% of AIS, 15% of MIA and 30% to 40% of ADC lesions, and in no AAH lesions. Immune contexture across lung adenocarcinoma precursors and invasive adenocarcinoma was profiled using immune gene expression, TCR sequencing and multiplex immunofluorescence. Resected precursor lesions (AAH, AIS, MIA) and invasive adenocarcinomas were each compared against paired morphologically normal lung tissue. Sample size was based on specimen availability rather than a prior power calculation. Whole exome sequencing and methylation data from the same cohort of nodules were integrated with the immune data. In total, the cohort included roughly 53 patients with pulmonary nodules, all of whom underwent surgical resection. A total of some 53 patients contributed TCR sequencing data. It was reported in the study that under 110 samples were used for TCR sequencing. POLYSOLVER was used to infer Class I HLA alleles from exome data, and LOHHLA was used to detect allele-specific HLA loss. Overall study results and their limits: Normal lung had the highest top T cell clone frequencies, and these frequencies appeared to fall progressively from AAH through AIS, MIA and invasive adenocarcinoma. All patients were from Japan and China, so applicability to Western populations was uncertain. Findings were based on association rather than direct causation; larger cohorts with long-term follow-up and longitudinal biopsies were deemed needed. KRAS-mutant nodules showed the highest T cell clonality compared with EGFR-mutant or double wild-type lesions. Clonality was highest in normal lung, while later-stage lesions appeared to have lower clonality but higher T cell density and diversity.

Between the mid-2010s and the late 2010s, the patients underwent resection in either Japan or China. Two lung cancer pathologists independently confirmed the histologic diagnosis of each case on H&E slides. For nucleic acid extraction, premalignant or tumor cells were enriched by macro-dissection following pathologic assessment. DNA was isolated from FFPE tissue using the AllPrep DNA/RNA FFPE Kit. CDR3 length: 16 amino acids, cysteine to phenylalanine. The sequence is cut down to CDR3 DNA, 48 bases in frame from base 1. After removal of 3 bases from V and 4 bases from J, the junction retains 9 bases not matched to a gene. The germline V gene encodes CDR1 SQVTM and CDR2 ANQGSEA. Remarks on this clone: The antigen it binds to is not known. Within one base of it there is no much larger clone, and no base qualities were kept.

The immunoSEQ hsTCRbeta Kit was used to sequence TCR beta CDR3 regions from DNA. In the source study's methods: The ImmunoSEQ Analyzer was used to analyse the TCR sequencing data. T cell clonality was defined as 1 minus Pielou's evenness, as computed on productive rearrangements. T cell diversity was measured with the inverse Simpson index on productive templates. T cell density was TCR beta template counts normalized to usable DNA, estimated by amplifying and sequencing housekeeping genes. Two-sided Kruskal-Wallis tests were used to compare TCR metrics across histologic stages. Entries here come from immuneACCESS through TCRdb and include only in-frame sequences with V and J called. Some clones fail to appear in such tables; in the studies checked, an unresolved V gene covers under half of the shortfall, and the cause of the remainder is unknown. The V and J calls and clone size come from that table; D and trimming were worked out from the DNA. Here the sample has about 41,000 clones; around 79% occur a single time. The ten largest clones add up to less than 6% of the sample.

Source material: FFPE invasive lung adenocarcinoma tissue. Interpreted using the paper, the cell subset or site label stands for: frankly invasive lung adenocarcinoma (ADC). This sequence originates from a person in their 60s with lung adenocarcinoma. The chain links TRBV29-1 with TRBJ2-1; 10 junctional bases match TRBD2. The CDR3 reads as follows: CSVDTSGELRYNEQFF. The DNA reads as follows: TGCAGCGTTGACACTAGCGGGGAGCTTAGGTACAATGAGCAGTTCTTC.